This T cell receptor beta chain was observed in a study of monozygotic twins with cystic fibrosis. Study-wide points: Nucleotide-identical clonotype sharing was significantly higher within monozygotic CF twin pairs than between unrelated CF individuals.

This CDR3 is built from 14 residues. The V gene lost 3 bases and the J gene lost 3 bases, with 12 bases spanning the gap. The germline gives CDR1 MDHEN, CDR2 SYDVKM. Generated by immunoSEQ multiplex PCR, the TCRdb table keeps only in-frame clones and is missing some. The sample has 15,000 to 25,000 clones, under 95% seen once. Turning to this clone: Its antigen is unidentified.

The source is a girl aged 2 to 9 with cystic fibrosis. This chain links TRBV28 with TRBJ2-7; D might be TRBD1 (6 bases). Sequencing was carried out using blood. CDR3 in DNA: TGTGCCAGCAGTTTTATCGGGACAAACTACGAGCAGTACTTC. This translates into CASSFIGTNYEQYF.